This TCR beta chain was sequenced for a study of post-analysis software for immune sequencing data. Study context: Recorded disease courses covered relapsing-remitting, secondary progressive and progressive-relapsing multiple sclerosis. Some patients had no subtype annotation.

The library was made from cDNA and included unique molecular identifiers. Input amounts of 1 to 10 million T cells were used. These gave roughly 500,000 cDNA molecules, so each molecule approximated one T cell. One entry per CDR3 protein results from TCRdb running MiXCR on the PCR reads. The sample shows hundreds of thousands of distinct CDR3 sequences, roughly 58% of them seen only once. This clonotype was seen only a few times. Its antigen is unknown. There are 18 residues in the CDR3. CDR1 SGHDN and CDR2 FVKESK come from the germline V gene. The ends lost 4 bases at V and 0 bases at J; junction bases unmatched: 12. Broader study findings: There were five TRBV segments more frequent in patients than controls, and TRBV5-6, TRBV5-1 and TRBV20-1 were among them. Normalized Chao1 diversity in multiple sclerosis patients fell significantly below that of controls.

The chain recombines TRBV14 with TRBJ2-4; TRBD2 agrees at 7 bases. The TCR was taken from a girl between 10 and 17 years old with multiple sclerosis. Sequencing used blood. The CDR3 bases are TGTGCCAGCAGCCGCAAACTGGGACCGGGGGGAGCCAAAAACATTCAGTACTTC. Protein: CASSRKLGPGGAKNIQYF.